The rows below give T cell receptor beta chains drawn from one sample of a study of blood T cell repertoires in COVID-19. The data were produced by immunoSEQ multiplex PCR, yet TCRdb's version contains in-frame clones alone and is incomplete. The data show approximately 160,000 clones, approximately 80% seen once. What was sequenced was PBMCs or T cells enriched from blood (not recorded which). These receptors all stem from a woman between 45 and 65 years old who had recovered from COVID-19. Both conserved end residues are part of each CDR3. Fields, in order: CDR3 protein, CDR3 DNA, clone size, J gene, V gene, D gene. A D gene is named only where the DNA matches it firmly. A clone size is listed for some rows: how often the clone was seen (once, few, many), or a class if it is expanded.

CASSPEGRAVVGGYTF,TGTGCCAGCAGCCCCGAGGGAAGGGCTGTAGTAGGTGGCTACACCTTC,.,TRBJ1-2,TRBV9,.
CASSQDRVSTQYF,TGTGCCAGCAGCCAAGATCGAGTGAGTACGCAGTATTTT,.,TRBJ2-3,TRBV14,.
CASSDGTNNQPQHF,TGTGCCAGCAGCGACGGGACAAACAATCAGCCCCAGCATTTT,.,TRBJ1-5,TRBV9,.
CASRLQGLAFF,TGTGCCAGCAGGTTACAGGGATTGGCTTTCTTT,.,TRBJ1-1,TRBV6-5,.
CASSVGQTTSYNEQFF,TGTGCCAGCAGCGTCGGACAGACGACATCCTACAATGAGCAGTTCTTC,.,TRBJ2-1,TRBV5-4,.
CSARAGNGYTF,TGCAGTGCTAGAGCGGGGAATGGCTACACCTTC,.,TRBJ1-2,TRBV20-1,.
CASSQRRQDPSYEQYF,TGTGCCAGCAGCCAACGTAGACAGGACCCATCCTACGAGCAGTACTTC,.,TRBJ2-7,TRBV3-1/TRBV3-2,.
CASSWSGTRGTGELFF,TGTGCCAGCAGCTGGTCCGGGACTAGGGGAACCGGGGAGCTGTTTTTT,.,TRBJ2-2,TRBV5-4,TRBD2
CASSYSSGVSTDTQYF,TGTGCCAGCAGTTACTCGAGCGGGGTGAGCACAGATACGCAGTATTTT,.,TRBJ2-3,TRBV6-5,TRBD2
CASTLKGIGLRSNSPLHF,TGTGCCAGCACATTAAAGGGGATCGGCCTTCGGAGTAATTCACCCCTCCACTTT,.,TRBJ1-6,TRBV2,.
CASSARDRPYGYTF,TGTGCCAGCAGCGCCCGGGACAGGCCCTATGGCTACACCTTC,.,TRBJ1-2,TRBV7-9,TRBD1
CASSLGGAVNSPLHF,TGTGCCAGCAGCCTGGGGGGGGCTGTTAATTCACCCCTCCACTTT,.,TRBJ1-6,TRBV7-2,.
CARPGLINYNEQFF,TGTGCCAGACCGGGACTCATAAACTACAATGAGCAGTTCTTC,.,TRBJ2-1,TRBV21-1,.
CASSFLPGTAGSTEAFF,TGTGCCAGCAGTTTTCTTCCAGGGACGGCCGGGAGCACTGAAGCTTTCTTT,.,TRBJ1-1,TRBV28,.
CASSMRAGGSHEQYF,TGTGCCAGCAGCATGAGAGCGGGAGGGTCCCACGAGCAGTACTTC,.,TRBJ2-7,TRBV7-2,TRBD2
CASSLPLGRTDTQYF,TGTGCCAGCAGCTTACCGCTGGGGAGGACAGATACGCAGTATTTT,.,TRBJ2-3,TRBV7-9,.
CASSVFGGSFNEQFF,TGTGCCAGCAGCGTATTCGGCGGGAGCTTCAATGAGCAGTTCTTC,.,TRBJ2-1,TRBV9,TRBD2
CASRPGTAINEKLFF,TGTGCCAGCAGACCCGGGACTGCCATTAATGAAAAACTGTTTTTT,.,TRBJ1-4,TRBV2,.
CASSPSGGDTGELFF,TGTGCCAGCTCACCTTCCGGGGGAGACACCGGGGAGCTGTTTTTT,.,TRBJ2-2,TRBV18,.
CASREVGGYHEQYF,TGTGCCAGCAGAGAGGTTGGAGGGTACCACGAGCAGTACTTC,.,TRBJ2-7,TRBV21-1,.
CASSISTGDGYTF,TGTGCCAGTAGTATTAGTACAGGGGATGGCTACACCTTC,.,TRBJ1-2,TRBV19,TRBD1
CASSQEERQGPLQETQYF,TGTGCTAGCAGCCAAGAAGAGAGACAGGGACCTCTTCAAGAGACCCAGTACTTC,.,TRBJ2-5,TRBV7-7,TRBD1
CAISESTLTGPYEQYF,TGTGCCATCAGTGAGTCGACTCTGACAGGGCCCTACGAGCAGTACTTC,.,TRBJ2-7,TRBV10-3,TRBD1
CASSHVRQGQGPFF,TGTGCCAGCAGCCACGTACGACAGGGTCAAGGGCCGTTCTTC,.,TRBJ2-1,TRBV7-6,TRBD1
CASSLGDRGYNEQFF,TGTGCCAGCAGCTTAGGGGACAGGGGGTACAATGAGCAGTTCTTC,.,TRBJ2-1,TRBV13,TRBD1
CASTHGQGTSYEQYF,TGCGCCAGCACCCATGGACAGGGAACTTCCTACGAGCAGTACTTC,once,TRBJ2-7,TRBV5-1,TRBD1
CASSYSRGGGEQFF,TGTGCCAGCAGTTACTCGAGGGGGGGAGGGGAGCAGTTCTTC,.,TRBJ2-1,TRBV6-5,.
CASSLDTGNTIYF,TGTGCCAGCAGCTTAGACACTGGAAACACCATATATTTT,.,TRBJ1-3,TRBV7-8,.
CASSTGTGVSNQPQHF,TGTGCCAGCAGTACCGGGACAGGGGTCAGCAATCAGCCCCAGCATTTT,.,TRBJ1-5,TRBV6-2/TRBV6-3,TRBD1
CASSRRTGGPGELFF,TGTGCCAGCAGCCGGCGCACAGGGGGCCCCGGGGAGCTGTTTTTT,.,TRBJ2-2,TRBV7-8,TRBD1
CASSQSQLAGEAYEQYF,TGCGCCAGCAGTCAATCGCAGTTAGCGGGGGAAGCCTACGAGCAGTACTTC,.,TRBJ2-7,TRBV23-1,TRBD2
CASSFLGTSGRPYEQYF,TGTGCCAGCAGTTTTCTCGGGACTAGCGGGAGGCCTTACGAGCAGTACTTC,.,TRBJ2-7,TRBV28,TRBD2
CASSQVGRGGQETQYF,TGCGCCAGCAGCCAAGTCGGGCGGGGAGGGCAAGAGACCCAGTACTTC,.,TRBJ2-5,TRBV4-3,TRBD2
CASSPQRVLAPVEQYF,TGTGCCAGCAGCCCTCAAAGGGTACTAGCACCTGTCGAGCAGTACTTC,.,TRBJ2-7,TRBV9,.
CASSWFGRALDEQYF,TGTGCCAGCAGCTGGTTCGGGAGGGCCCTCGACGAGCAGTACTTC,.,TRBJ2-7,TRBV7-2,TRBD2
CASITAGTGSHNEQFF,TGTGCCAGCATCACTGCCGGGACAGGGAGCCACAATGAGCAGTTCTTC,.,TRBJ2-1,TRBV28,TRBD1
CASSSRGGTDTQYF,TGTGCCAGCAGCTCCAGGGGCGGCACAGATACGCAGTATTTT,.,TRBJ2-3,TRBV11-2,.
CASAGQDTEAFF,TGTGCCAGTGCCGGACAGGACACTGAAGCTTTCTTT,.,TRBJ1-1,TRBV19,TRBD1
CASSLAGVGEQFF,TGTGCCAGCAGCCTAGCGGGAGTTGGTGAGCAGTTCTTC,.,TRBJ2-1,TRBV7-9,TRBD2
CASSLYDRTRPYEQYF,TGTGCCAGCAGCTTATATGACAGGACTCGTCCGTACGAGCAGTACTTC,few,TRBJ2-7,TRBV7-8,.
CSVLDTGGRMDEQFF,TGCAGCGTCCTAGATACAGGGGGCCGTATGGATGAGCAGTTCTTC,.,TRBJ2-1,TRBV29-1,TRBD1
CASSELAGATYNEQFF,TGTGCCAGCAGTGAGTTAGCGGGGGCCACCTACAATGAGCAGTTCTTC,.,TRBJ2-1,TRBV25-1,TRBD2